The source of this TCR beta chain is a study of beta chain features in type 1 diabetes. Background on the study: What patients shared with healthy donors was a similar profile of age, gender and cell yields.

This CDR3 is 13 amino acids long. Per the germline V gene, CDR1 is SGHDT and CDR2 is YYEEEE. Trimming pared 4 bases from V and 10 bases from J, leaving 18 bases between. Study-wide results and caveats: It was among patients, rather than healthy donors, that naive, central memory and Treg TCRB repertoires appeared more similar. Still unanswered here is whether HLA type influences TCRB rearrangement. Significant though moderate, a shortening of TCRB CDR3s appeared in all four CD4+ subsets of Type 1 diabetes patients.

This clone occurred a few times. What it recognizes is unknown. The authors reverse transcribed all of the isolated RNA, so sequencing captured expressed TCRB transcripts. Clones were read by immunoSEQ multiplex PCR, and TCRdb kept only the in-frame ones, dropping some. The sample yields under 200,000 clones, 8% to 8.5% seen once. This sequence originates from a woman aged 18-29 years with type 1 diabetes. The sequencing sample was made of central memory CD4+ T cells from blood. This sequence joins TRBV5-6 and TRBJ2-7; tentative D call: TRBD1 (6 bases). CDR3 region: CASSLSGAEDQYF. The CDR3 DNA reads TGTGCCAGCAGCCTCTCAGGGGCCGAAGACCAGTACTTC.